The 21 T cell receptor beta chains below come from one sample, sequenced in a study of shared clonotypes between healthy human individuals. TCRdb's table, derived via immunoSEQ multiplex PCR, lists solely in-frame clones and lacks some. Of 950,000 to 1,300,000 clones listed, around 74% were seen once; the top ten hold approximately 1.5%. The sequenced sample consisted of memory CD4+ T cells sorted from blood. Subset noted: CD45RA-negative fraction. Source of these receptors: a man between 18 and 35 years old in good health.

The chain recombines TRBV21-1 with TRBJ1-5; the table's D gene call, TRBD1, was not cross checked with the DNA. TRBV21-1 has pseudogene status. The CDR3 covers 19 residues. The CDR3 loop is CATEKTGQGFSYWNQPQHF. In DNA form, the CDR3 reads TGTGCCACCGAAAAGACTGGACAGGGCTTCTCGTATTGGAATCAGCCCCAGCATTTT.

There are a few counts of this clone. The CDR3 nucleotides are TGTGCCAGTAGCAGTCATGAGGCAGGGGGCATGGACGAGCAGTACTTC. Amino acids: CASSSHEAGGMDEQYF. This sequence joins TRBV19 and TRBJ2-7, with TRBD1 matching over 8 bases. The CDR3 has 16 residues. V trimming: 6 bases; J trimming: 5 bases; junction bases outside the gene matches: 15. Germline V gives CDR1 LNHDA, CDR2 SQIVND (reference sequence).

At least ten counts were recorded for this clone. The chain carries TRBV5-5 and TRBJ1-1; possibly TRBD1 for D (6 bases). CDR3 length: 15 residues. V lost 4 bases and J lost 2, with 15 bases in between. Germline V lookup: CDR1 SGHKS, CDR2 YYEKEE (reference sequence). Here the CDR3 reads CASSREGHSNTEAFF. CDR3 sequence (DNA): TGTGCCAGCAGCCGGGAGGGACATTCTAACACTGAAGCTTTCTTT.

V usage is TRBV27 and J usage is TRBJ2-7, with D perhaps TRBD1 (5 bases). The V end was cut by 5 bases, the J end by 7 bases, with 18 bases between. The length of the CDR3 is 14 residues. Looked up from germline, CDR1 is MNHEY and CDR2 is SMNVEV (reference sequence). The CDR3 region has the DNA TGTGCCAGCAGTCTGGACATATTTGATAGGGAGCAGTACTTC. It encodes CASSLDIFDREQYF.

The chain combines TRBV30 with TRBJ1-4; possibly TRBD1 for D (6 bases). CDR3 length: 14 amino acids. Germline V gene lookup returns CDR1 GTSNPN and CDR2 SVGIG (reference sequence). V was trimmed by 4 bases and J by 7 bases, leaving 16 bases between them. CDR3 amino acids: CAWTQSGTSEKLFF. CDR3 DNA: TGTGCCTGGACCCAATCCGGGACATCTGAAAAACTGTTTTTT.

The chain combines TRBV6-1 with TRBJ2-7; D not resolved. Germline loops: CDR1 MNHNS, CDR2 SASEGT. Trimming stripped 8 bases from V and 2 bases from J, with 16 bases between. This CDR3 spans 14 amino acids. The CDR3 nucleotides read TGTGCCAGCGGAGCCAGTGGCGGAACCTACGAGCAGTACTTC. Its protein product is CASGASGGTYEQYF.

The chain combines TRBV5-1 with TRBJ2-3, with 7 bases identical to TRBD1. Unmatched junction bases numbered 12, after V lost 2 bases and J lost 3 bases. Germline values: CDR1 SGHRS, CDR2 YFSETQ. This CDR3 comprises 17 residues. CDR3 DNA: TGCGCCAGCAGCTTAACACCTGACAGGGTTTTGACAGATACGCAGTATTTT. Its translation is CASSLTPDRVLTDTQYF. Combining the CDR3 with reference TRBV5-1 and TRBJ2-3 gives the whole variable domain KAGVTQTPRYLIKTRGQQVTLSCSPISGHRSVSWYQQTPGQGLQFLFEYFSETQRNKGNFPGRFSGRQFSNSRSEMNVSTLELGDSALYLCASSLTPDRVLTDTQYFGPGTRLTVL.

A remark on this clone: The sample has other DNA sequences that encode this CDR3 too. The V and J genes are TRBV2 and TRBJ2-5, with D tentatively TRBD2 (6 bases). The CDR3 loop spans 13 amino acids. V was cut by 5 bases and J by 1 base, with 8 bases left in between. Per the germline V gene, CDR1 is SNHLY and CDR2 is FYNNEI. The CDR3 region is CASSRDSQETQYF. CDR3 bases: TGTGCCAGCAGTCGGGACTCCCAAGAGACCCAGTACTTC.

V and J are TRBV30 and TRBJ2-7; D unresolved. Germline CDR1 GTSNPN, CDR2 SVGIG (reference sequence). CDR3 length equals 12 residues. Trimming stripped 5 bases from V and 5 bases from J, with 13 bases between. The CDR3 coding sequence is TGTGCCTGGGACAAGGGTACAAACGAGCAGTACTTC. This gives the protein CAWDKGTNEQYF. Together with reference TRBV30 and TRBJ2-7, the CDR3 gives the full variable domain: SQTIHQWPATLVQPVGSPLSLECTVEGTSNPNLYWYRQAAGRGLQLLFYSVGIGQISSEVPQNLSASRPQDRQFILSSKKLLLSDSGFYLCAWDKGTNEQYFGPGTRLTVT.

This clone was detected ten times or more. This chain connects TRBV5-1 to TRBJ1-6; no firm D call. The CDR3 spans 16 residues. The germline V and J ends were trimmed by 0 bases and 2 bases, with 9 bases remaining between them. CDR1 is SGHRS, CDR2 YFSETQ, per germline. CDR3 in amino acids: CASSLDRITYNSPLHF. CDR3 coding DNA: TGCGCCAGCAGCTTGGATCGGATAACCTATAATTCACCCCTCCACTTT.

The rearrangement uses TRBV30 and TRBJ2-7; the D is unclear. Germline assignment: CDR1 GTSNPN and CDR2 SVGIG (reference sequence). The V end lost 3 bases, the J end lost 3 bases, and 6 bases lay between the germline ends. The CDR3 is 11 amino acids. The DNA for the CDR3 is TGTGCCTGGAGCCGTAACTACGAGCAGTACTTC. Its protein is CAWSRNYEQYF. The complete variable domain, with remaining parts taken from reference TRBV30 and TRBJ2-7, reads SQTIHQWPATLVQPVGSPLSLECTVEGTSNPNLYWYRQAAGRGLQLLFYSVGIGQISSEVPQNLSASRPQDRQFILSSKKLLLSDSGFYLCAWSRNYEQYFGPGTRLTVT.

As for this clone: Since a much larger clone is just one base distant, this may be a read error. V and J are TRBV11-2 and TRBJ2-3; D unresolved. CDR3 length: 10 residues. V lost 3 bases and J lost 8, with 3 bases in between. The germline CDR1 and CDR2 sequences are SGHAT and FQNNGV. CDR3 nucleotide sequence: TGTGCCAGCAGCTTTGGTACGCAGTATTTT. It translates to CASSFGTQYF.

V gene TRBV11-3 combines with J gene TRBJ1-1; D not resolved. Germline-derived CDR1 and CDR2 are SGHNT and YENEEA. The V gene lost 2 bases and the J gene lost 11 bases, with 12 bases spanning the gap. The CDR3 runs 12 residues. CDR3 region: CASSLTAGKAFF. Here the CDR3 DNA reads TGTGCCAGCAGCTTAACGGCCGGAAAGGCTTTCTTT.

The chain carries TRBV2 and TRBJ2-7, with 8 bases aligning to TRBD1. V lost 7 bases to trimming and J lost 4 bases; unmatched junction nucleotides: 12. The CDR3 loop spans 15 amino acids. Germline V gene lookup returns CDR1 SNHLY and CDR2 FYNNEI. In nucleotides, the CDR3 is TGTGCCAGCACCCAAGGGGGACAGGCTTTTTACGAGCAGTACTTC. As protein: CASTQGGQAFYEQYF.

The V and J genes are TRBV4-1 and TRBJ1-1; D gene uncertain. Looked up from germline, CDR1 is MGHRA and CDR2 is YSYEKL. Trimming took off 2 bases at V and 1 base at J, with 8 bases between the two ends. This CDR3 is 14 amino acids long. The CDR3 region has the DNA TGCGCCAGCAGCCAACCGGGATGGAACACTGAAGCTTTCTTT. Translating gives CASSQPGWNTEAFF.

The gene calls are TRBV10-3 and TRBJ1-1; 7 bases agree with TRBD1. V lost 6 bases to trimming and J lost 3 bases; unmatched junction nucleotides: 7. Germline assignment: CDR1 ENHRY and CDR2 SYGVKD. This CDR3 region has 14 residues. For the CDR3, the DNA is TGTGCCATCAGGAGGGGGCTGACCCACACTGAAGCTTTCTTT. Translation: CAIRRGLTHTEAFF.

The V and J genes are TRBV28 and TRBJ2-1; a weak D match, TRBD2 (6 bases). The V end lost 7 bases, the J end lost 9 bases, and 16 bases lay between the germline ends. CDR3 length equals 13 residues. Germline CDR1 MDHEN, CDR2 SYDVKM. CDR3 DNA sequence: TGTGCCAGCATGGTTGCGGGGACTGTTGAGCAGTTCTTC. Its protein is CASMVAGTVEQFF.

V usage is TRBV6-6 and J usage is TRBJ2-4; TRBD1 matches 7 bases. J was trimmed by 1 base and V by 7 bases; bases with no gene match: 7. In germline, CDR1 is MNHNY, CDR2 SVGAGI (reference sequence). The CDR3 sequence is 15 residues long. The CDR3 region has the DNA TGTGCCAGCACCCAGACAGGGATGGCCAAAAACATTCAGTACTTC. Translation: CASTQTGMAKNIQYF.

In its sample, this clone was seen a few times. V gene TRBV2 combines with J gene TRBJ1-6, with D uncertain. From germline, CDR1 is SNHLY and CDR2 FYNNEI. This CDR3 spans 14 amino acids. V was clipped by 6 bases and J by 9 bases, with 15 bases between them. CDR3 protein: CASRVDARSSPLHF. The CDR3 nucleotides read TGTGCCAGCAGAGTGGACGCCCGCTCTTCACCCCTCCACTTT.

The chain is built from TRBV20-1 and TRBJ1-2, with no clear D. This CDR3 spans 11 amino acids. V dropped 3 bases and J dropped 6 bases, with 8 bases sitting between them. CDR1 DFQATT and CDR2 SNEGSKA come from the germline V gene (reference sequence). CDR3 sequence reads: CSASVDNGYTF. CDR3 coding DNA: TGCAGTGCTAGTGTCGACAATGGCTACACCTTC.

The chain is built from TRBV18 and TRBJ2-5; 7 nucleotides line up with TRBD1. The J segment lost 10 bases and the V segment lost 3 bases, leaving 8 bases of the junction unmatched. The CDR3 is made up of 13 amino acids. Per germline, CDR1 KGHSH and CDR2 LQKENI. The CDR3 DNA reads as TGTGCCAGCTCACCCCGACAGGGTCAGGACCAGTACTTC. This codes for CASSPRQGQDQYF.